The text below deals with one T cell receptor (beta chain). The specificity of this receptor is unknown. No per-base quality is available; no much larger clone lies one base away. The sample originates from a study of cytomegalovirus exposure and HLA in healthy donors (dated by TCRdb to about 2017). Study-level background: An earlier analysis of fewer than 750 of the donors reported roughly 300 Gb of sequence data and 100 million to 120 million unique TCR beta sequences obtained from around 190 million T cells. An early release that covered several hundred HLA-typed donors contained approximately 320 gigabases of sequencing data and 70 million to 100 million unique TCR sequences. The genetic ancestry cluster associated with self-reported Caucasian donors included roughly 84% of the approximately 430 genotyped donors. The study was designed to test whether signatures of past pathogen exposure could be identified by cataloging public T cell receptors. The study used immunosequencing to profile the T cell repertoires of several hundred subjects and linked those repertoires to cytomegalovirus serostatus. A separate validation cohort of 90 to 150 different subjects was used in addition to the 666-subject first cohort. To predict cytomegalovirus infection status, the study brought together high-throughput TCR immunosequencing, statistical association of individual TCRs with disease status, and machine learning. In a later analysis, previously published TCR beta repertoires from more than 500 donors were re-analyzed and high-resolution HLA genotyping was added so that TCR occurrence patterns could be studied. In the later analysis, no new phenotypic data were used to find candidate immune exposures; instead, reliance was placed on TCR beta sequences and their occurrence across donors. An earlier analysis of several hundred of the donors used high-throughput TCR beta sequencing to judge whether each TCR beta V gene segment behaved as functional or pseudogenic. Donor age, sex, ethnicity and CMV serostatus were compiled together with the repertoire data. In a later genetic analysis, genome-wide SNP genotypes for 398 of the 666 donors were used, and that subset was treated as a discovery cohort. All discovery cohort repertoires had been generated on a single sequencing platform. HLA typing included class I and class II loci at four-digit resolution. The number of donors typed differed by locus, with about 629-630 for A, B, C, DRB1 and DQB1, roughly 550 for DQA1, 600 to 610 for DPA1, and about 450 for DPB1. Because of strong linkage in the cohort, 4 to 6 DR-DQ haplotypes were treated as single units for association and clustering. Across 300 to 500 genotyped donors of the cohort, an average of about 220,000 unique TCR beta nucleotide sequences per donor were sequenced, and approximately 17% of those sequences were non-productive.

Library method: the immunoSEQ multiplex PCR assay. The multiplex PCR relied on a mix of 60 forward primers for TCR Vbeta segments and 13 reverse primers for TCR Jbeta segments. Amplification of the CDR3 region of rearranged TCR beta genes was performed with a multiplex PCR assay on genomic DNA. Amplified TCR beta libraries were sequenced as 87-base-pair reads on the Illumina HiSeq System. Under the source paper's analysis protocol: A later analysis tallied roughly 78 million unique TCR beta chains across the 700 or so repertoires, and some 10 million of those chains were shared by two or more donors. To remove PCR and sequencing errors, raw reads were error-corrected and collapsed into unique sequences using a nearest-neighbor algorithm that merged closely related sequences. Alignment of CDR3 sequences to IMGT reference sequences was used to assign V, D and J gene segments. For a sequence to be retained, a match of at least six nucleotides was required to both a V gene segment and a J gene segment. Rearrangements were classified as productive when the CDR3 lacked stop codons and remained in frame with V and J, and all other rearrangements were classified as non-productive. CDR3 was defined according to IMGT convention as the region running from the second conserved V-encoded cysteine to the conserved J-encoded phenylalanine. The earlier analysis of about 530 of the donors excluded any sequence lacking an unambiguous match to a single V gene segment. An earlier analysis of over 450 of the donors classified V segments as functional when productive rearrangements were above 56.7% and as segregating when the standard deviation between donors was above 5%. A statistical classification framework was developed to diagnose cytomegalovirus status using the catalog of TCR beta chain sequences. A later analysis assigned V and J genes by comparing TCR nucleotide sequences with IMGT/GENE-DB human TR gene sequences. The TCRdist pipeline was used in a later analysis to assign CDR3 sequences and most-parsimonious VDJ recombination scenarios. A later analysis defined each TCR beta chain by its CDR3 amino acid sequence plus V-gene family, and excluded reads lacking a unique V-gene family. A later analysis removed 600 or so highly shared, low-generation-probability nucleotide sequences to deal with suspected cross-contamination and a sequencing artifact. In a later analysis, a clonal expansion index was calculated for each public chain from normalized within-repertoire ranks of inferred template counts. In a later analysis, generation probabilities were computed using a VDJ recombination model fitted to out-of-frame rearrangements, and the results were checked against IGoR. Hypergeometric tests were used in a later analysis to score TCR-TCR, TCR-HLA and TCR-CMV co-occurrence, with a repertoire-size bias correction applied to the TCR pairs. A later analysis estimated false discovery rates by permuting HLA or CMV assignments 20 times. In a later analysis, co-occurring TCRs were grouped with DBSCAN, and TCRdist sequence similarity was added when clustering was performed within HLA-allele-positive subsets. For co-occurrence clustering, repertoires with fewer than 30,000 or more than 120,000 public chains were excluded, along with five repertoires with anomalous nucleotide sharing. TCRdb obtained this table from immuneACCESS and retained in-frame rearrangements with V and J assigned. These tables miss some clones; where compared with another copy, unresolved V genes account for less than half of the shortfall, and the remainder is unexplained. Clone size and the V and J calls come from that table; the DNA yielded D and trimming. For this sample there are fewer than 150,000 clones; approximately 80% appear just once. Of the sample, about 2.2% falls within the top ten clones.

Based on the germline V gene, the CDR1 and CDR2 sequences are MRHNA and SNTAGT. V is cut back by 3 bases and J by 5 bases, with 4 bases in the junction unmatched. The CDR3 numbers 14 residues from cysteine through phenylalanine. The retained sequence is limited to the CDR3, 42 bases, with the frame set at the first base. The cohort comprised fewer than 700 healthy bone marrow donors. All cohort members were sampled while nominally healthy, although unrecorded immune exposures were likely present. The donor tested CMV seronegative and was one of the 352 seronegative cohort members. Each donor provided a peripheral blood sample, and peripheral blood mononuclear cells were used for TCR beta sequencing. Genomic DNA extraction from the blood cell samples was performed with the Qiagen DNeasy Blood Extraction Kit. General study outcomes and caveats: A further reported finding was that TCR beta sequences accurately predicted the HLA-A and HLA-B alleles for most subjects in the first cohort. Most TCR sequences were seen in very few donors, while some public TCRs were found in many individuals. Broadly in line with IMGT annotations, most TCR beta V segments showed up in productive rearrangements about 87% or about 30% of the time in an earlier analysis of 450 to 600 of the donors. When HLA alleles, especially DR and DQ, strongly co-occurred, TCR associations were difficult to assign to individual alleles. The authors suggested that the approach could potentially be extended to other disease states and immunological phenotypes. In the study, approximately 160 TCR beta chains were listed as associated with cytomegalovirus. Only TCR beta chains were sequenced in this cohort, and the absence of alpha or paired-chain data limited detectable features. Linkage disequilibrium might explain the correlated functional status among segregating V segments, but an unknown experimental factor could not be ruled out. Because HLA typing was missing for some donors at each locus, association tests included only the typed subset. A later genetic analysis reported fewer N-insertions in productive TCRs among donors in an Asian-associated ancestry cluster than the roughly 620-donor mean. A group of highly shared sequence variants was considered likely to be a technical artifact of the sequencing pipeline. Because counts were too low, more than 15 rarely observed V segments, including chromosome 9 orphons, were excluded from the earlier analysis of about 500 of the donors. Specific HLA alleles were associated with 16,951 TCR beta sequences at a false discovery rate of 0.05 in a later analysis. A later analysis found that HLA-associated TCR beta chains were more clonally expanded and had lower generation probabilities than equally common non-associated chains. An association between a missense DCLRE1C variant and V-gene and J-gene trimming of TCR beta chains was found in a later genetic analysis and replicated in an independent cohort. In both the original and validation cohorts, the classifier was reported to diagnose cytomegalovirus status with high specificity and sensitivity. In vitro tests confirmed that a few of the cytomegalovirus-associated TCR beta chains recognize cytomegalovirus antigens. In a later analysis, TCR association rates were found to vary across HLA loci, with the most associated TCRs seen for DRB1 alleles and the fewest for HLA-C alleles. Roughly uniform sequencing depth across donors was assumed in presence/absence analyses, although this assumption may not hold. In a later analysis, several top co-occurrence clusters were reported to appear linked to parvovirus B19, influenza, CMV and Epstein-Barr virus. Because the 87-base-pair reads could not distinguish some IMGT-functional V segments, including TRBV6-2 and TRBV6-3, those segments were excluded. In a later analysis, most CMV-associated TCR beta chains were found to appear HLA-restricted, with HLA associations seemingly driven largely by CMV exposure. Immune exposure information for the cohort was limited to CMV serostatus.

The clonotype originates from a man aged 25-45 years in good health and CMV-seronegative. The chain is encoded by TRBV6-4 joined to TRBJ1-2; 9 central nucleotides agree with TRBD1. Sequences were obtained from PBMCs. CDR3 protein: CASSESGTGYGYTF. The nucleotides read TGTGCCAGCAGTGAGTCAGGGACAGGGTATGGCTACACCTTC.